One and the same sample provided the 25 T cell receptor beta chains below, sequenced in a study of beta chain features in type 1 diabetes. Study results and limitations: TCRB CDR3 length was moderately but significantly reduced in all four CD4+ subsets of Type 1 diabetes patients.

Sequencing targeted expressed TCRB transcripts, as all isolated RNA had been reverse transcribed. Sequencing was performed with immunoSEQ multiplex PCR; in TCRdb, only in-frame clones are kept and a portion is missing. The data show about 710,000 clones, with around 15% seen just once and roughly 0.04% held by the top ten. The antigens for these receptors are not known. Sequenced: naive CD4+ T cells from blood. The receptors stem from a man aged 18-30 years with type 1 diabetes.

This clone showed up just a few times. This sequence joins TRBV28 and TRBJ1-2; no definite D call. The CDR3 has 15 residues. Germline CDR1 is MDHEN and CDR2 is SYDVKM. Trimming left V 3 bases short and J 4 bases short, with 15 bases between. The CDR3 coding sequence is TGTGCCAGCAGTTTGCCCCAGAGGTCCCCCTATGGCTACACCTTC. Translation: CASSLPQRSPYGYTF.

The V gene is TRBV28, the J gene TRBJ1-1, with D hard to call. Trimming pared 6 bases from V and 7 bases from J, leaving 21 bases between. The CDR3 runs 15 residues. Germline V CDR1 and CDR2: MDHEN, SYDVKM. CDR3 in amino acids: CASSETLGLTVEAFF. Written as DNA, the CDR3 is TGTGCCAGCAGCGAGACTTTGGGCCTCACGGTTGAAGCTTTCTTT. Together with reference TRBV28 and TRBJ1-1, the CDR3 gives the full variable domain: DVKVTQSSRYLVKRTGEKVFLECVQDMDHENMFWYRQDPGLGLRLIYFSYDVKMKEKGDIPEGYSVSREKKERFSLILESASTNQTSMYLCASSETLGLTVEAFFGQGTRLTVV.

This clone was recorded a few times. The chain has TRBV28 and TRBJ2-7, with D possibly called TRBD1 or TRBD2 (5 bases each). The CDR3 is 13 amino acids. Germline V lookup: CDR1 MDHEN, CDR2 SYDVKM. Trimming took off 5 bases at V and 5 bases at J, with 13 bases between the two ends. The CDR3: CASSPSGTHEQYF. The DNA of the CDR3 is TGTGCCAGCAGTCCATCCGGGACCCACGAGCAGTACTTC.

The V and J genes are TRBV6-6 and TRBJ2-5; D possibly matches TRBD1 or TRBD2 (5 bases each). Trimming stripped 0 bases from V and 5 bases from J, with 10 bases between. Germline CDR1 and CDR2: MNHNY and SVGAGI (reference sequence). This CDR3 contains 14 residues. CDR3 nucleotide sequence: TGTGCCAGCAGTTACTCGGGGGAGCGGGAGACCCAGTACTTC. This sequence encodes CASSYSGERETQYF.

This CDR3 reads CASSQDVMGQGNSPLHF. DNA of the CDR3: TGCGCCAGCAGCCAAGATGTGATGGGACAGGGAAATTCACCCCTCCACTTT. The chain uses TRBV4-3 and TRBJ1-6, with TRBD1 identical over 9 bases. Losses at the gene ends were 0 bases for V and 7 bases for J; bases not matched to a gene: 7. The germline CDR1 and CDR2 sequences are LGHNA and YSLEER. The CDR3 loop spans 17 amino acids.

The genes are TRBV9 and TRBJ2-7; 8 bases fit TRBD2. Trimming cost V 2 bases and J 3 bases; bases outside gene matches: 4. The germline V gene has CDR1 SGDLS and CDR2 YYNGEE. The CDR3 totals 14 residues. The DNA for the CDR3 is TGTGCCAGCAGCGTCAGGCTAGCGGGCTACGAGCAGTACTTC. Its translation: CASSVRLAGYEQYF.

V gene TRBV19 combines with J gene TRBJ1-2; D may be TRBD1 (6 bases). Trimming removed 7 bases from V and 5 bases from J, with 17 bases in between. The CDR3 consists of 14 residues. CDR1 is LNHDA, CDR2 SQIVND, per germline (reference sequence). The CDR3 DNA reads as TGTGCCAGTACTCGACCGGGGGGCAATTATGGCTACACCTTC. Protein: CASTRPGGNYGYTF. Drawing the rest from reference TRBV19 and TRBJ1-2, the complete variable domain is DGGITQSPKYLFRKEGQNVTLSCEQNLNHDAMYWYRQDPGQGLRLIYYSQIVNDFQKGDIAEGYSVSREKKESFPLTVTSAQKNPTAFYLCASTRPGGNYGYTFGSGTRLTVV.

The V gene is TRBV10-3, the J gene TRBJ2-3; no reliable D call. The CDR3 spans 16 residues. CDR1 and CDR2 from the germline V gene are ENHRY and SYGVKD. V was clipped by 2 bases and J by 4 bases, with 16 bases between them. DNA for the CDR3: TGTGCCATCAGTGAGGGGTCGACGTGGAGTTCAGATACGCAGTATTTT. Its protein product is CAISEGSTWSSDTQYF.

This clone was counted a few times. The genes are TRBV9 and TRBJ2-2; possibly TRBD1 for D (5 bases). The V end was cut by 4 bases, the J end by 6 bases, with 16 bases between. Looked up from germline, CDR1 is SGDLS and CDR2 is YYNGEE. The CDR3 is 15 residues long. The CDR3 DNA reads TGTGCCAGCAGCCTTAGGGGTGTCGATGCCGGGGAGCTGTTTTTT. Translating it yields CASSLRGVDAGELFF.

V gene TRBV4-2 combines with J gene TRBJ2-1; TRBD2 aligns across 9 bases. Per germline, CDR1 LGHNA and CDR2 YNFKEQ. The CDR3 has 16 residues. J lost 4 bases, V lost 4 bases, and 8 bases had no gene match. DNA for the CDR3: TGTGCCAGCAGCCCACGAGTAGCGGGAGAGTACAATGAGCAGTTCTTC. Protein product: CASSPRVAGEYNEQFF.

The sample holds a few counts of this clone. The chain couples TRBV13 to TRBJ1-5; D gene uncertain. V gave up 2 bases and J gave up 4 bases, with 9 bases separating them. Germline V lookup: CDR1 PRHDT, CDR2 FYEKMQ (reference sequence). This CDR3 comprises 14 residues. The CDR3: CASSLRFGNQPQHF. The DNA for the CDR3 is TGTGCCAGCAGCTTACGGTTTGGGAATCAGCCCCAGCATTTT.

The sample holds a few counts of this clone. This chain connects TRBV29-1 to TRBJ2-1; 7 nucleotides line up with TRBD2. V was pared by 7 bases and J by 4 bases, with 4 bases of the junction left unmatched. The CDR3 has 12 amino acids. CDR1 SQVTM and CDR2 ANQGSEA come from the germline V gene. The CDR3 region has the DNA TGCAGCGCTGCGGGGGATTACAATGAGCAGTTCTTC. Translated: CSAAGDYNEQFF.

This clone was seen a handful of times. The chain carries TRBV7-9 and TRBJ1-4; D uncertain. The V and J ends lost 3 bases and 10 bases respectively, with 18 bases between them. The CDR3 contains 15 residues. The germline V gene encodes CDR1 SEHNR and CDR2 FQNEAQ (reference sequence). CDR3 coding DNA: TGTGCCAGCAGCTTCTTCGAGATTGCTGGTGGAAAACTGTTTTTT. Translation: CASSFFEIAGGKLFF.

This clone turned up a few times. This chain links TRBV11-1 with TRBJ2-4; D may correspond to TRBD1 or TRBD2 (5 bases each). Per germline, CDR1 SGHAT and CDR2 FQDESV (reference sequence). The CDR3 extends over 15 amino acids. Trimming pared 5 bases from V and 8 bases from J, leaving 19 bases between. The CDR3 DNA sequence: TGTGCCAGCAGCCCCCTTACGGGACCCGTAGACATTCAGTACTTC. It is translated as CASSPLTGPVDIQYF.

V is TRBV25-1 and J is TRBJ1-1, with D possibly being TRBD1 (5 bases). V was cut by 5 bases and J by 5 bases, with 21 bases left in between. Germline V gene sequence: CDR1 MGHDK, CDR2 SYGVNS. CDR3 length: 16 residues. CDR3 DNA sequence: TGTGCCAGCAGTTCACTGGAGAGGGGTGCGGAAACTGAAGCTTTCTTT. It specifies CASSSLERGAETEAFF.

As concerns this clone: The sample holds other DNA sequences that translate to the same CDR3. The V call is TRBV28, the J call TRBJ2-7; 11 nucleotides line up with TRBD1. The CDR3 contains 14 residues. With 4 bases clipped from V and 2 bases from J, the junction kept 1 base outside the gene matches. CDR1 is MDHEN and CDR2 is SYDVKM in the germline V gene. The CDR3 nucleotides are TGTGCCAGCAGTTCGGGACAGGGGGCCTACGAGCAGTACTTC. Protein sequence: CASSSGQGAYEQYF.

The genes are TRBV7-2 and TRBJ1-2, with D unclear. The V end was cut by 5 bases, the J end by 0 bases, with 4 bases between. This CDR3 has 12 residues. Germline V gene lookup returns CDR1 SGHTA and CDR2 FQGNSA. The CDR3 loop is CASSQTNYGYTF. As DNA, the CDR3 is TGTGCCAGCAGCCAAACTAACTATGGCTACACCTTC.

CDR3 bases: TGTGCCTGGAGTCAGGACAGGTACAATGAGCAGTTCTTC. It translates to CAWSQDRYNEQFF. The rearrangement uses TRBV30 and TRBJ2-1; TRBD1 aligns across 7 bases. The J segment lost 4 bases and the V segment lost 2 bases, leaving 2 bases of the junction unmatched. CDR1 is GTSNPN, CDR2 SVGIG, per germline (reference sequence). The CDR3 sequence is 13 residues long. The whole variable domain, remainder taken from reference TRBV30 and TRBJ2-1, is SQTIHQWPATLVQPVGSPLSLECTVEGTSNPNLYWYRQAAGRGLQLLFYSVGIGQISSEVPQNLSASRPQDRQFILSSKKLLLSDSGFYLCAWSQDRYNEQFFGPGTRLTVL.

The chain recombines TRBV11-2 with TRBJ2-3; TRBD2 might be the D (5 bases). The CDR3 sequence is 14 residues long. Germline assignment: CDR1 SGHAT and CDR2 FQNNGV. Trimming took 3 bases from V and 6 from J, leaving 13 bases between them. CDR3 region: CASSFSPSPDTQYF. CDR3 in DNA: TGTGCCAGCAGCTTTAGCCCTAGCCCCGATACGCAGTATTTT.

This clone was seen a few times. The genes are TRBV7-2 and TRBJ1-2; tentative D call: TRBD1 (6 bases). The germline V gene has CDR1 SGHTA and CDR2 FQGNSA. The V and J ends lost 3 bases and 2 bases respectively, with 10 bases between them. The CDR3 has 14 amino acids. CDR3 nucleotide sequence: TGTGCCAGCAGCTTGGTGGACAGCAACTATGGCTACACCTTC. Translating gives CASSLVDSNYGYTF.

V gene TRBV27 combines with J gene TRBJ2-5; the match to TRBD2 covers 9 bases. The CDR3 runs 15 residues. Germline V gene lookup returns CDR1 MNHEY and CDR2 SMNVEV (reference sequence). After removal of 3 bases from V and 5 bases from J, the junction contained 7 bases not matched to a gene. CDR3 nucleotide sequence: TGTGCCAGCAGTTTGAGCGGGAGGCGGGGGGAGACCCAGTACTTC. Amino acids: CASSLSGRRGETQYF.

This clone was detected a few times. V usage is TRBV10-3 and J usage is TRBJ2-5; the match to TRBD1 covers 7 bases. CDR3 size: 16 residues. The germline CDR1 and CDR2 sequences are ENHRY and SYGVKD. V lost 6 bases, J lost 0 bases, and 10 bases stayed unmatched. CDR3 protein: CAIRNQGQEDQETQYF. The CDR3 DNA follows: TGTGCCATCAGGAATCAAGGACAGGAAGACCAAGAGACCCAGTACTTC.

This clone was counted only a few times. The chain employs TRBV7-8 and TRBJ2-1; TRBD2 aligns across 11 bases. The J segment lost 3 bases and the V segment lost 0 bases, leaving 13 bases of the junction unmatched. There are 20 residues in the CDR3. The germline gives CDR1 SGHVS, CDR2 FQNEAQ. CDR3 amino acids: CASSLAAVSGGVFLYNEQFF. CDR3 sequence (DNA): TGTGCCAGCAGCTTAGCGGCCGTTAGCGGGGGGGTTTTTCTCTACAATGAGCAGTTCTTC. Together with reference TRBV7-8 and TRBJ2-1, the CDR3 gives the full variable domain: GAGVSQSPRYKVAKRGQDVALRCDPISGHVSLFWYQQALGQGPEFLTYFQNEAQLDKSGLPSDRFFAERPEGSVSTLKIQRTQQEDSAVYLCASSLAAVSGGVFLYNEQFFGPGTRLTVL.

V and J are TRBV4-1 and TRBJ2-7; D is possibly TRBD2 (5 bases). From germline, CDR1 is MGHRA and CDR2 YSYEKL. This CDR3 is 15 amino acids long. V dropped 6 bases and J dropped 2 bases, with 17 bases sitting between them. CDR3 sequence (DNA): TGCGCCAGCAGTTTTTTGGGTGGGAGAACCTACGAGCAGTACTTC. Its protein is CASSFLGGRTYEQYF.

This clone was observed a few times. The chain couples TRBV14 to TRBJ1-1; weak D call: TRBD1 (6 bases). With 5 bases removed from V and 0 bases from J, the gap between germline ends came to 19 bases. Germline V gene data show CDR1 as SGHDN and CDR2 as FVKESK. The CDR3 is 17 residues long. The CDR3: CASSSDRSTTMNTEAFF. DNA for the CDR3: TGTGCCAGCAGCTCCGACAGGTCGACGACCATGAACACTGAAGCTTTCTTT.